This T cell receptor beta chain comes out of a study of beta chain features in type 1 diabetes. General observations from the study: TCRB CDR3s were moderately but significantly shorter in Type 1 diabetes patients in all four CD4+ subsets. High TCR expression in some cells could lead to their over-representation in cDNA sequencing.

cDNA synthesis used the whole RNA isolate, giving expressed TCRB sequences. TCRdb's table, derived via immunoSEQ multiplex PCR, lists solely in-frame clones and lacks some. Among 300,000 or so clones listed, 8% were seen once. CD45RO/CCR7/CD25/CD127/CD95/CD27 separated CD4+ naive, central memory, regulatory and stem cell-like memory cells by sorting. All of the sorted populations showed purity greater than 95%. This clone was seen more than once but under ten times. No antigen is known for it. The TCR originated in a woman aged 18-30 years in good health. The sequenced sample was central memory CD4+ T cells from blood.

The chain's CDR3 is CASSLQPWTDTQYF. For the CDR3, the DNA is TGTGCCAGCAGCTTACAGCCGTGGACAGATACGCAGTATTTT. This chain uses TRBV11-2 with TRBJ2-3, with unresolved D. Germline V gene data show CDR1 as SGHAT and CDR2 as FQNNGV. V was clipped by 2 bases and J by 3 bases, with 9 bases between them. The CDR3 is 14 amino acids. The entire variable domain, with the rest obtained from reference TRBV11-2 and TRBJ2-3, is as follows: EAGVAQSPRYKIIEKRQSVAFWCNPISGHATLYWYQQILGQGPKLLIQFQNNGVVDDSQLPKDRFSAERLKGVDSTLKIQPAKLEDSAVYLCASSLQPWTDTQYFGPGTRLTVL.